The 14 T cell receptor beta chains below all came from one sample that was sequenced in a study of cytotoxic CD8 clonotypes in ibrutinib-treated CLL. TCRdb keeps only in-frame clones here, not all; method: immunoSEQ multiplex PCR. The sample shows fewer than 400,000 clones, over 55% of them seen only once. Sequenced material: PBMCs, taken after 36 months of ibrutinib treatment. All receptors come from a human donor with chronic lymphocytic leukemia.

There are a few counts of this clone. This chain uses TRBV19 with TRBJ2-7; D perhaps matches TRBD2 (6 bases). Trimming removed 1 base from V and 2 bases from J, with 12 bases in between. Germline V lookup: CDR1 LNHDA, CDR2 SQIVND (reference sequence). This CDR3 has 15 residues. The CDR3 reads CASSIGRAGPYEQYF. For the CDR3, the DNA is TGTGCCAGTAGTATAGGGAGGGCGGGACCCTACGAGCAGTACTTC. Drawing the rest from reference TRBV19 and TRBJ2-7, the complete variable domain is DGGITQSPKYLFRKEGQNVTLSCEQNLNHDAMYWYRQDPGQGLRLIYYSQIVNDFQKGDIAEGYSVSREKKESFPLTVTSAQKNPTAFYLCASSIGRAGPYEQYFGPGTRLTVT.

The chain uses TRBV2 and TRBJ1-2; D uncertain. This CDR3 is 12 amino acids long. In germline, CDR1 is SNHLY, CDR2 FYNNEI. V lost 3 bases to trimming and J lost 10 bases, with 12 bases between them. CDR3 coding DNA: TGTGCCAGCAGTGAGATAATCGGCACCTACACCTTC. It codes for CASSEIIGTYTF.

This clone has a handful of counts. This sequence joins TRBV19 and TRBJ2-2, with D possibly being TRBD1 (5 bases). CDR1 is LNHDA and CDR2 is SQIVND in the germline V gene (reference sequence). CDR3 length: 14 residues. The germline V and J ends were trimmed by 6 bases and 3 bases, with 11 bases remaining between them. The CDR3 is CASRVVGDTGELFF. The CDR3 region has the DNA TGTGCCAGTAGAGTGGTAGGGGACACCGGGGAGCTGTTTTTT. Full variable domain (outside the CDR3, taken from reference TRBV19 and TRBJ2-2): DGGITQSPKYLFRKEGQNVTLSCEQNLNHDAMYWYRQDPGQGLRLIYYSQIVNDFQKGDIAEGYSVSREKKESFPLTVTSAQKNPTAFYLCASRVVGDTGELFFGEGSRLTVL.

This chain joins TRBV7-9 and TRBJ1-3; D might be TRBD1 (5 bases). CDR1 and CDR2 from the germline V gene are SEHNR and FQNEAQ (reference sequence). This CDR3 has 15 residues. Between the trimmed V and J ends, which lost 5 bases and 0 bases, there was a span of 11 bases. The CDR3 loop is CASSPSGFSGNTIYF. The CDR3 nucleotides read TGTGCCAGCAGCCCGTCAGGGTTCTCTGGAAACACCATATATTTT.

The chain is built from TRBV2 and TRBJ2-5; 7 bases are shared with TRBD1. Per the germline V gene, CDR1 is SNHLY and CDR2 is FYNNEI. V lost 5 bases to trimming and J lost 0 bases; unmatched junction nucleotides: 9. The CDR3 runs 16 residues. The CDR3 loop is CASSTRSQGNQETQYF. Written as DNA, the CDR3 is TGTGCCAGCAGTACGCGATCACAGGGGAACCAAGAGACCCAGTACTTC.

This sequence joins TRBV28 and TRBJ2-5; D is possibly TRBD1 or TRBD2 (5 bases each). Deletions cut 5 bases from V and 5 bases from J, with 15 bases between. Germline V CDR1 and CDR2: MDHEN, SYDVKM. This CDR3 contains 14 residues. The CDR3, as DNA: TGTGCCAGCAGTCCTATAGGGGAGTGGGAGACCCAGTACTTC. The encoded protein is CASSPIGEWETQYF.

The chain couples TRBV7-9 to TRBJ2-5; 8 bases fit TRBD1. Germline V gene sequence: CDR1 SEHNR, CDR2 FQNEAQ (reference sequence). There are 15 residues in the CDR3. After removal of 5 bases from V and 5 bases from J, the junction contained 10 bases not matched to a gene. CDR3 protein: CASSQGQVFGETQYF. The CDR3 bases are TGTGCCAGCAGCCAGGGACAGGTATTTGGGGAGACCCAGTACTTC.

The chain joins TRBV11-2 to TRBJ1-3; D gene ambiguous. Germline V CDR1 and CDR2: SGHAT, FQNNGV. V dropped 5 bases and J dropped 4 bases, with 15 bases sitting between them. This CDR3 spans 15 amino acids. CDR3 sequence reads: CASSNVRSAGNTIYF. In DNA form, the CDR3 reads TGTGCCAGCAGCAACGTCCGGTCGGCCGGAAACACCATATATTTT.

The chain links TRBV7-9 to TRBJ2-1; D could derive from TRBD1 or TRBD2 (7 bases each). This CDR3 region has 14 residues. Trimming stripped 5 bases from V and 12 bases from J, with 20 bases between. Looked up from germline, CDR1 is SEHNR and CDR2 is FQNEAQ (reference sequence). The CDR3 region is CASSRGSLTGVQFF. The CDR3 nucleotides read TGTGCCAGCAGCCGCGGGAGTCTCACAGGGGTGCAGTTCTTC.

This chain uses TRBV5-1 with TRBJ2-3; 7 positions agree with TRBD1. The CDR3 extends over 15 amino acids. J gave up 1 base and V 4 bases, and 6 bases lay outside the gene matches. Looked up from germline, CDR1 is SGHRS and CDR2 is YFSETQ. The CDR3 loop reads CASSPGQDGTDTQYF. Here the CDR3 DNA reads TGCGCCAGCAGCCCTGGACAGGATGGCACAGATACGCAGTATTTT.

The chain combines TRBV11-2 with TRBJ2-7, with 11 bases that match TRBD2. The CDR3 has 18 amino acids. From germline, CDR1 is SGHAT and CDR2 FQNNGV. Trimming removed 0 bases from V and 3 bases from J; junction bases left unmatched: 10. For the CDR3, the DNA is TGTGCCAGCAGCTTAGATCCGACTAGCGGGACTCAATTCTACGAGCAGTACTTC. Protein: CASSLDPTSGTQFYEQYF.

This rearrangement joins TRBV5-1 to TRBJ2-5, with unresolved D. V was clipped by 0 bases and J by 5 bases, with 5 bases between them. The germline V gene has CDR1 SGHRS and CDR2 YFSETQ. The CDR3 runs to 12 residues. For the CDR3, the DNA is TGCGCCAGCAGCTTGGATCTTGAGACCCAGTACTTC. Its translation: CASSLDLETQYF. The full variable domain, in which reference TRBV5-1 and TRBJ2-5 provide the parts outside the CDR3, is KAGVTQTPRYLIKTRGQQVTLSCSPISGHRSVSWYQQTPGQGLQFLFEYFSETQRNKGNFPGRFSGRQFSNSRSEMNVSTLELGDSALYLCASSLDLETQYFGPGTRLLVL.

This chain links TRBV6-5 with TRBJ1-2, with D possibly TRBD1 on 5 matching bases. The V end lost 2 bases, the J end lost 6 bases, and 19 bases lay between the germline ends. The CDR3 contains 16 residues. Germline V CDR1 and CDR2: MNHEY, SVGAGI. CDR3 region: CASSYHQTGTVDGYTF. CDR3 bases: TGTGCCAGCAGTTACCACCAGACCGGGACGGTGGATGGCTACACCTTC.

This chain's CDR3 is CASSGRTGGLYEQYF. CDR3 nucleotide sequence: TGTGCCAGCAGCGGACGGACAGGCGGCCTCTACGAGCAGTACTTC. The chain couples TRBV7-8 to TRBJ2-7; 7 nucleotides line up with TRBD1. V was pared by 5 bases and J by 3 bases, with 10 bases of the junction left unmatched. Germline V gene lookup returns CDR1 SGHVS and CDR2 FQNEAQ. This CDR3 comprises 15 residues.